Listed below are T cell receptor beta chains from one sample, sequenced in a study of T cell responses to AZD1222 COVID-19 vaccine. The method was immunoSEQ multiplex PCR; TCRdb's version includes in-frame clones alone and lacks a portion of them. The data hold approximately 110,000 clones, with approximately 90% observed a single time. The source was peripheral blood, collected on day 0 of AZD1222 vaccination. These receptor sequences come from an adult in good health. CDR3s include the opening cysteine and the closing phenylalanine or tryptophan. The D gene is left open where the match is weak. A clone size is listed for some rows: how often the clone was seen (once, few, many), or a class if it is expanded.

.,.,TRBV5-1,15,TRBJ1-2,TGCGCCAGCAGCTTGGGGCCAGGGGCTAACTATGGCTACACCTTC,CASSLGPGANYGYTF
.,.,TRBV15,14,TRBJ2-1,TGTGCCACCAGCACAGTCAGACCGGGACTGTCCTCGATCTTC,CATSTVRPGLSSIF
.,.,TRBV5-5,12,TRBJ2-3,TGTGCCAGCAGCGTTCCCACAGATACGCAGTATTTT,CASSVPTDTQYF
.,.,TRBV19,16,TRBJ2-7,TGTGCCAGTAGTCCACGCCGGGACGCCGGGGCCTACGAGCAGTACTTC,CASSPRRDAGAYEQYF
TRBD1,few,TRBV6-2/TRBV6-3,14,TRBJ2-7,TGTGCCAGCAGCATAAGACAGGGGATCTACGAGCAGTACTTC,CASSIRQGIYEQYF
.,.,TRBV19,14,TRBJ2-2,TGTGCCAGTAGCCCCTCGGGACATCGCGGTGGGCTGTTTTTT,CASSPSGHRGGLFF
.,few,TRBV11-3,14,TRBJ2-7,TGTGCCAGCAGCTTCTCTGCGCGCTCCTACGAGCAGTACTTC,CASSFSARSYEQYF
TRBD1,.,TRBV29-1,13,TRBJ1-2,TGCAGCGTGGGAACAGGGGGCAATCGGGACTACACCTTC,CSVGTGGNRDYTF
TRBD1,.,TRBV10-3,17,TRBJ2-2,TGTGCCATCAGTGGCGGGACAGGGGCTGCTGACACCGGGGAGCTGTTTTTT,CAISGGTGAADTGELFF
.,.,TRBV18,14,TRBJ2-7,TGTGCCAGCTCACCAAATACAGGGAGAAACGAGCAGTACTTC,CASSPNTGRNEQYF
TRBD1,once,TRBV19,15,TRBJ1-1,TGTGCCAGTAGTAGCGGGACAGGGGGAGGGACTGAAGCTTTCTTT,CASSSGTGGGTEAFF
.,.,TRBV28,16,TRBJ1-6,TGTGCCAGCAGTCTCCCCTGGGGGATTTATAATTCACCCCTCCACTTT,CASSLPWGIYNSPLHF
.,once,TRBV7-8,15,TRBJ2-5,TGTGCCAGCACACGGCCCGGGCAGGAGGGAGAGACCCAGTACTTC,CASTRPGQEGETQYF
.,.,TRBV5-1,15,TRBJ2-7,TGCGCCAGCAGCTTTAATGGGGGAGCCTCCTACGAGCAATACTTC,CASSFNGGASYEQYF
.,.,TRBV28,14,TRBJ1-2,TGTGCCAGCAGTTTTTCAGGGACAAACTATGGCTACACCTTC,CASSFSGTNYGYTF
TRBD1,.,TRBV6-5,15,TRBJ1-6,TGTGCCAGCAGAAGGAGCGGGACAGGGGAATCACCCCTCCACTTT,CASRRSGTGESPLHF
.,once,TRBV7-3,14,TRBJ2-7,TGTGCCAGCAGCGATATGGAAGGGGGCTACGAGCAGTACTTC,CASSDMEGGYEQYF
TRBD2,once,TRBV6-5,14,TRBJ2-7,TGTGCCAGCAGGATAGCGGGAGGTTTCCACGAGCAGTACTTC,CASRIAGGFHEQYF
TRBD1,.,TRBV5-1,14,TRBJ2-7,TGCGCCAGCAGCATCACAGGGGGCTCTTACGAGCAGTACTTC,CASSITGGSYEQYF
.,.,TRBV5-1,15,TRBJ2-5,TGCGCCAGCAGCTTGGGGGGGACCTCCCAAGAGACCCAGTACTTC,CASSLGGTSQETQYF
TRBD2,.,TRBV4-2,16,TRBJ2-2,TGTGCCAGCAGCCCGCTGAGCGGGGCGATCACCGGGGAGCTGTTTTTT,CASSPLSGAITGELFF
TRBD1,.,TRBV30,12,TRBJ2-3,TGTGCCTTAAACCGCAGGGGGGATACGCAGTATTTT,CALNRRGDTQYF
.,.,TRBV2,15,TRBJ1-2,TGTGCCAGCACCACGACCCTCGGAGCTAACTATGGCTACACCTTC,CASTTTLGANYGYTF
TRBD2,few,TRBV7-2,17,TRBJ2-3,TGTGCCAGCAGCTTAAGGGGGGGACTAGCGGGAAAAGATACGCAGTATTTT,CASSLRGGLAGKDTQYF
.,once,TRBV19,15,TRBJ2-7,TGTGCCAGTAGTATAGATCCCCGGAGTGGGAACGAGCAGTACTTC,CASSIDPRSGNEQYF